The sequence of this TCR beta chain was determined in a study of T-cell memory formation after mild COVID-19. This clonotype was detected a few times. Its antigen is not known. Whole-study results and caveats: Shrinking CD4+ clones resided mostly in CM and EM, and CD8+ ones in EMRA. The finding that pre-infection memory included some responding clones suggested that cross-reactive memory joined.

CDR1 is SEHNR and CDR2 is FQNEAQ in the germline V gene (reference sequence). J lost 7 bases, V lost 2 bases, and 12 bases had no gene match. The CDR3 runs 17 residues. cDNA libraries for TCR alpha and TCR beta, carrying sample barcodes and UMIs, came from 5'RACE with constant-segment primers. TCRdb recomputed calls from the 5' RACE reads with MiXCR, one row per CDR3 protein. The sample yields under 450,000 distinct CDR3 sequences, 20% to 25% seen once. The sequence was collected from a man younger than 35 who had mild COVID-19 (a few samples of this study predate the infection). Cell type and time point are not known. The chain employs TRBV7-9 and TRBJ2-1; 9 bases align to TRBD1. Sequenced input: PBMCs or a T cell subset sorted from them (not recorded which). CDR3 amino acids: CASSLPVGRQGDNEQFF. In DNA form, the CDR3 reads TGTGCCAGCAGCTTACCGGTTGGTCGACAGGGGGATAATGAGCAGTTCTTC.